The TCR beta chain under discussion was sequenced for a study of T cells in Graves' hyperthyroidism and ophthalmopathy. CDR1 is SGHRS, CDR2 YFSETQ, per germline. CDR3 length equals 15 residues. V was cut by 4 bases and J by 1 base, with 14 bases left in between. RNA transcripts gave rise to amplified TCR beta CDR3 regions. HTBI primers drove first-round RT-PCR of the TCR CDR3. TCRdb used MiXCR to reprocess the multiplex PCR reads, holding one entry per CDR3 protein. This sample has 400,000 to 500,000 distinct CDR3 sequences, with roughly 14% found just once. This clonotype was detected a few times. The genes are TRBV5-1 and TRBJ1-1; D possibly corresponds to TRBD1 (6 bases). The TCR was taken from a woman aged 18-35 years with Graves' hyperthyroidism. The sample comprised blood. CDR3 protein: CASSIRTDKNTEAFF. CDR3 bases: TGCGCCAGCAGCATCCGGACAGACAAGAACACTGAAGCTTTCTTT.